This T cell receptor (beta chain) was sequenced for a study of post-analysis software for immune sequencing data. Germline CDR1 MDHEN, CDR2 SYDVKM. This CDR3 has 12 residues. Trimming left V 7 bases short and J 8 bases short, with 12 bases between. About this clonotype: Its antigen is not identified.

Regarding the study as a whole: Multiple sclerosis was associated with a significant reduction in normalized Chao1 diversity relative to controls. A handful of TRBV segments were significantly more frequent in patients than in controls. TRBV5-6, TRBV5-1 and TRBV20-1 were among these segments.

Prepared libraries of TCR beta cDNA carried unique molecular identifiers. When about 0.9 to 11 million T cells were used, they gave hundreds of thousands of cDNA molecules. MiXCR, run by TCRdb on the PCR reads, gives a single entry per CDR3 protein. The table lists fewer than 900,000 distinct CDR3 sequences, around 46% of them singletons. V gene TRBV28 combines with J gene TRBJ2-1; D is unresolved. The specimen was blood. The TCR comes from a girl aged 5-17 years with multiple sclerosis. CDR3 in DNA: TGTGCCAGCACTCCCTCAGTCGATGAGCAGTTCTTC. It translates to CASTPSVDEQFF. The variable domain in full, with the rest retrieved from reference TRBV28 and TRBJ2-1, is DVKVTQSSRYLVKRTGEKVFLECVQDMDHENMFWYRQDPGLGLRLIYFSYDVKMKEKGDIPEGYSVSREKKERFSLILESASTNQTSMYLCASTPSVDEQFFGPGTRLTVL.